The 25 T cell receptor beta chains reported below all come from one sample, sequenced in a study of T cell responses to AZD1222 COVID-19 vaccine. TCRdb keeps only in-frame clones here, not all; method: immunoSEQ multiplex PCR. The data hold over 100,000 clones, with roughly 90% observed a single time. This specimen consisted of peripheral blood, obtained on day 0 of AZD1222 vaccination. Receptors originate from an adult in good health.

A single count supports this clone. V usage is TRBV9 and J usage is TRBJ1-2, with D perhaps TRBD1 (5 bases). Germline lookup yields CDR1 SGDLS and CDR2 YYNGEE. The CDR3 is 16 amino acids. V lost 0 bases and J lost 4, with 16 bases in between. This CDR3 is CASSVGPGKPTYGYTF. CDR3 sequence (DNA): TGTGCCAGCAGCGTAGGTCCAGGGAAACCGACCTATGGCTACACCTTC.

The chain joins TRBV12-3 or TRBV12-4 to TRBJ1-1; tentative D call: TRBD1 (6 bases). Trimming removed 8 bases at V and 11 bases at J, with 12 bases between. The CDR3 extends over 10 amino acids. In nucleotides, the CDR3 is TGTGCCAGCGGAAGGACAGATGCTTTCTTT. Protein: CASGRTDAFF.

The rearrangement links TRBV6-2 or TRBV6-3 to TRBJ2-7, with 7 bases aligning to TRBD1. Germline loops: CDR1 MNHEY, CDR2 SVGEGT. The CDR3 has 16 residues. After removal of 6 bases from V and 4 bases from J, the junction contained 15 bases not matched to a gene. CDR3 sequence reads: CASSSRQGSRTYEQYV. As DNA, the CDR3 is TGTGCCAGCAGCAGTAGACAGGGATCTCGGACTTACGAGCAGTACGTC.

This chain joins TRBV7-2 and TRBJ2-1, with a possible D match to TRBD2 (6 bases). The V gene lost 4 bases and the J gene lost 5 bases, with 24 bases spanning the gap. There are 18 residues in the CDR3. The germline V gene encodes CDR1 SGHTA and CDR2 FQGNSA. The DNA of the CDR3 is TGTGCCAGCAGCTCATCGCTGCCGGGACTCAAATCCAACAATGAGCAGTTCTTC. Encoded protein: CASSSSLPGLKSNNEQFF.

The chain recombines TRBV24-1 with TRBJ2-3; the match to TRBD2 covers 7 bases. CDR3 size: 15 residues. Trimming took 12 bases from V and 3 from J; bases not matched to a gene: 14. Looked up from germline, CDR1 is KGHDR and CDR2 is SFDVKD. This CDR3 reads CASAPSGKVTDTQYF. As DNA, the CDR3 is TGTGCCTCCGCCCCCAGCGGGAAGGTAACAGATACGCAGTATTTT.

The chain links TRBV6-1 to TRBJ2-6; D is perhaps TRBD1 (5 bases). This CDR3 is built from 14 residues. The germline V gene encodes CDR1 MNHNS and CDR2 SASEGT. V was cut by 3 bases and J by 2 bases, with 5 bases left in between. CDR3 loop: CASSDRAGANVLTF. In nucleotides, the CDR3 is TGTGCCAGCAGTGACAGGGCTGGGGCCAACGTCCTGACTTTC.

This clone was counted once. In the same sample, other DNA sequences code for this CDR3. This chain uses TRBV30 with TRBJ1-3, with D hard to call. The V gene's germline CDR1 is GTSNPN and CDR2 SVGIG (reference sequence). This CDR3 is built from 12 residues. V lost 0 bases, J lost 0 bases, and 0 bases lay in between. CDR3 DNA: TGTGCCTGGAGTGTCTCTGGAAACACCATATATTTT. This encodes CAWSVSGNTIYF.

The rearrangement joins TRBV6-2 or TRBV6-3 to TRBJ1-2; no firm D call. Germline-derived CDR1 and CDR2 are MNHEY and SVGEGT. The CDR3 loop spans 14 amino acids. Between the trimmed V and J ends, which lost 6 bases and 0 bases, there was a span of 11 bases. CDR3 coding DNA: TGTGCCAGCAGCCGATCGACTCCTAACTATGGCTACACCTTC. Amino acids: CASSRSTPNYGYTF.

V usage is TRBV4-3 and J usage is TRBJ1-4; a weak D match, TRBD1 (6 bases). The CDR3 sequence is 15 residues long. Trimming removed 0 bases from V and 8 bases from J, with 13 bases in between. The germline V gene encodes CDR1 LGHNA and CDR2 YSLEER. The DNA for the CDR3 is TGCGCCAGCAGCCAAGAGGCCAGGGGACGCGAAAAACTGTTTTTT. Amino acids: CASSQEARGREKLFF.

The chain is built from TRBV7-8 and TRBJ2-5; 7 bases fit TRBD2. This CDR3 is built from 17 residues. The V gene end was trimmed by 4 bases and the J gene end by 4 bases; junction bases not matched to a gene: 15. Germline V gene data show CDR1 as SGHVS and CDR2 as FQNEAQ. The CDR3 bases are TGTGCCAGCAGCTCCCCCCCCCGGGGACTAATTGGAGAGACCCAGTACTTC. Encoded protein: CASSSPPRGLIGETQYF. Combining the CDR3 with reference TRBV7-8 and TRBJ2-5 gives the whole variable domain GAGVSQSPRYKVAKRGQDVALRCDPISGHVSLFWYQQALGQGPEFLTYFQNEAQLDKSGLPSDRFFAERPEGSVSTLKIQRTQQEDSAVYLCASSSPPRGLIGETQYFGPGTRLLVL.

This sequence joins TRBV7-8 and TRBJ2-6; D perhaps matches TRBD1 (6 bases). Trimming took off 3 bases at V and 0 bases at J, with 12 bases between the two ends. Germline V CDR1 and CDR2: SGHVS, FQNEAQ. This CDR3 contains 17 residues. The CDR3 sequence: CASSFPQGYSGANVLTF. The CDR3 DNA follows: TGTGCCAGCAGCTTCCCACAGGGCTACTCTGGGGCCAACGTCCTGACTTTC.

The CDR3 is CASSLTSGGSYNEQFF. CDR3 coding DNA: TGTGCCAGCAGCCTAACTAGCGGAGGCTCCTACAATGAGCAGTTCTTC. The chain couples TRBV11-3 to TRBJ2-1; 8 bases are a match to TRBD2. CDR3 size: 16 residues. Germline V gene sequence: CDR1 SGHNT, CDR2 YENEEA. V shed 5 bases, J shed 0 bases, and the junction held 6 bases outside the gene matches.

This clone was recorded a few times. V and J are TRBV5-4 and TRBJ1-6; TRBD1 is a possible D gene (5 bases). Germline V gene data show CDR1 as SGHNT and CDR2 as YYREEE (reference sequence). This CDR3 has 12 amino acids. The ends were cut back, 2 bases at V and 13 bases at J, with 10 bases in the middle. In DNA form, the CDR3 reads TGTGCCAGCAGCTTTGGGTCAGGGCCCCTCCACTTT. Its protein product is CASSFGSGPLHF. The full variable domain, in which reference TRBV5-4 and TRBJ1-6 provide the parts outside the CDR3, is ETGVTQSPTHLIKTRGQQVTLRCSSQSGHNTVSWYQQALGQGPQFIFQYYREEENGRGNFPPRFSGLQFPNYSSELNVNALELDDSALYLCASSFGSGPLHFGNGTRLTVT.

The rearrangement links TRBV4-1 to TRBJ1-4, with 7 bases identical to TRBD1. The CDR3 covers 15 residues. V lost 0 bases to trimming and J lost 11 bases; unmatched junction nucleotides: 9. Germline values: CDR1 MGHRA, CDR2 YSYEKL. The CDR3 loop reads CASSQEGGGGRKLFF. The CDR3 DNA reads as TGCGCCAGCAGCCAAGAAGGAGGAGGGGGCCGGAAACTGTTTTTT.

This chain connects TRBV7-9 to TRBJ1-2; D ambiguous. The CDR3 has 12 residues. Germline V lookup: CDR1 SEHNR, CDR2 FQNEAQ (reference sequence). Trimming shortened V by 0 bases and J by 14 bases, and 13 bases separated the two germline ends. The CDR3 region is CASSLALGFQTF. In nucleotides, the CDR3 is TGTGCCAGCAGCTTAGCGTTGGGGTTTCAAACCTTC.

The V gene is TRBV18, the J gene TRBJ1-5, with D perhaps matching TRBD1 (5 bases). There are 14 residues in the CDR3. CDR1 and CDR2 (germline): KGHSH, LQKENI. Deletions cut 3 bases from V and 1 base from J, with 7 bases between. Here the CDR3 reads CASSPTESNQPQHF. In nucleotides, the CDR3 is TGTGCCAGCTCACCGACAGAAAGCAATCAGCCCCAGCATTTT.

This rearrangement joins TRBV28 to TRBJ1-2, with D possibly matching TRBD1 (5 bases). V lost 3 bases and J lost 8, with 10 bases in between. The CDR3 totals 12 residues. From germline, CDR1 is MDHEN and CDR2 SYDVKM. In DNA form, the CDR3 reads TGTGCCAGCAGTTTCGCAGGGCCCGGCTACACCTTC. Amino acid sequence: CASSFAGPGYTF.

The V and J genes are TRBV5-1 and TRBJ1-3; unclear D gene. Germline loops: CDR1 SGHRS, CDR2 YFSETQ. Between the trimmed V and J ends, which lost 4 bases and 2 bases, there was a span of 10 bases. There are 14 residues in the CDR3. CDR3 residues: CASSVNGAGNTIYF. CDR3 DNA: TGCGCCAGCAGCGTGAATGGGGCTGGAAACACCATATATTTT.

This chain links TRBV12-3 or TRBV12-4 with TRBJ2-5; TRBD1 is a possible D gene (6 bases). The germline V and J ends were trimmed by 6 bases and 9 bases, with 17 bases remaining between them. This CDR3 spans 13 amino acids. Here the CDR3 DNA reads TGTGCCAGCAGACTCTCAGGGGTGAGGCCCCAGTACTTC. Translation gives CASRLSGVRPQYF.

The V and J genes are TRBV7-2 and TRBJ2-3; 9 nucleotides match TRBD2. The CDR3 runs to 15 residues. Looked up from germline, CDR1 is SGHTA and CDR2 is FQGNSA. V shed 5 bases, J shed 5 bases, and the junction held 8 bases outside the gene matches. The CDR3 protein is CASSPSGAPGDTQYF. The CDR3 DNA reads TGTGCCAGCAGCCCTAGCGGGGCCCCGGGAGATACGCAGTATTTT.

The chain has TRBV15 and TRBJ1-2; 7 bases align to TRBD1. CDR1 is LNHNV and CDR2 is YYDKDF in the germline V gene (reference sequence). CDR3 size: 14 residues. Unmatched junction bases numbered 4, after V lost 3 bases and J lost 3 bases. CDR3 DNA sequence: TGTGCCACCAGCAGCGGGCAGGGGGACTATGGCTACACCTTC. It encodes CATSSGQGDYGYTF.

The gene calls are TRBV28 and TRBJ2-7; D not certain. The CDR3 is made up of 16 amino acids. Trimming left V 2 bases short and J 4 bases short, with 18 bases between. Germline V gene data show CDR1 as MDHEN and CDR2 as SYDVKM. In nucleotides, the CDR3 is TGTGCCAGCAGTTTAGTCGTGGCTAATCTTAAGTACGAGCAGTACGTC. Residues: CASSLVVANLKYEQYV.

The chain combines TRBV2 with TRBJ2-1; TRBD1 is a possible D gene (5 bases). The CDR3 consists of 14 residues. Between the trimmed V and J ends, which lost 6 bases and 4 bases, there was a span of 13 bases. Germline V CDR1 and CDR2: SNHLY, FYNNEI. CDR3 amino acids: CASSPGSGYNEQFF. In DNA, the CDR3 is TGTGCCAGCAGCCCCGGCTCAGGGTACAATGAGCAGTTCTTC.

The CDR3 DNA sequence: TGTGCCAGCAGCTTAGGAGGTAGCGGGAATGAGCAGTTCTTC. It specifies CASSLGGSGNEQFF. This chain connects TRBV11-2 to TRBJ2-1; TRBD2 aligns across 7 bases. The CDR3 has 14 residues. Germline loops: CDR1 SGHAT, CDR2 FQNNGV. V gave up 1 base and J gave up 7 bases; unmatched junction bases: 4.

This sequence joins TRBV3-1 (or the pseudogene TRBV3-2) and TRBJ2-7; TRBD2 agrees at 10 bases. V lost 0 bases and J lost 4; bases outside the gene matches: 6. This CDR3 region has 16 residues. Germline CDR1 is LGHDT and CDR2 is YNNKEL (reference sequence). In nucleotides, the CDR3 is TGTGCCAGCAGCCAAGACGTACTAGCGGGGTTATACGAGCAGTACGTC. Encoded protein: CASSQDVLAGLYEQYV.